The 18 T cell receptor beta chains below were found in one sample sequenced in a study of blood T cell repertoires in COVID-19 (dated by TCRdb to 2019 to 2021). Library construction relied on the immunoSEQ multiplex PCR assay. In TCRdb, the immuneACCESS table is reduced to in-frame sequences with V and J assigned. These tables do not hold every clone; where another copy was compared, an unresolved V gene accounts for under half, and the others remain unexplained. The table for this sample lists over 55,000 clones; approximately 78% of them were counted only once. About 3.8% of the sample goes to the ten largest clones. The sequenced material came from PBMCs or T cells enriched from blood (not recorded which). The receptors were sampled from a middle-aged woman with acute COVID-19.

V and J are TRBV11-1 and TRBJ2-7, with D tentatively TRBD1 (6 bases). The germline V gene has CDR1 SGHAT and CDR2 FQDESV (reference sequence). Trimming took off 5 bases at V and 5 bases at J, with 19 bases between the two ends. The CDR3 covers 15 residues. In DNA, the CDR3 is TGTGCCAGCAGCGGCCGAATCGGACAGAACCACGAGCAGTACTTC. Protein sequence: CASSGRIGQNHEQYF.

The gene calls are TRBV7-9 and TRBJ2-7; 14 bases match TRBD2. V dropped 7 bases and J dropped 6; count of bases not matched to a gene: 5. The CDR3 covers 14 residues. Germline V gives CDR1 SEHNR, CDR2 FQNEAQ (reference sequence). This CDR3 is CASTSGTSGSEQYF. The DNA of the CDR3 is TGTGCCAGCACTTCCGGGACTAGCGGGAGCGAGCAGTACTTC.

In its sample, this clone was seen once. CDR3 DNA sequence: TGCGCCAGCAGTGGTGGACTAGCGGGGAACGAGCAGTACGTC. This translates into CASSGGLAGNEQYV. The chain uses TRBV10-1 and TRBJ2-7; 12 bases fit TRBD2. The CDR3 is made up of 14 amino acids. Germline V gene sequence: CDR1 WNHNN, CDR2 SYGVQD (reference sequence). V trimming: 4 bases; J trimming: 5 bases; junction bases outside the gene matches: 3.

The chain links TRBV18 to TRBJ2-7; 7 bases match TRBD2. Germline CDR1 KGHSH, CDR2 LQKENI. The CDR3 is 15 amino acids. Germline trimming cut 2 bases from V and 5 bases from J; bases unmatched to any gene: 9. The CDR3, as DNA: TGTGCCAGCTCACCAGTGGGAGGGGATAACCACGAGCAGTACTTC. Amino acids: CASSPVGGDNHEQYF.

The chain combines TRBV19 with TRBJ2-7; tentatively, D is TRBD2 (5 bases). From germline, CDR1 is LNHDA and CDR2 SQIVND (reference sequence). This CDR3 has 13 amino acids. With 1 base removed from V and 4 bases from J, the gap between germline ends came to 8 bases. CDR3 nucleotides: TGTGCCAGTAGTATAGCCGCGGGTTACGAGCAGTACTTC. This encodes CASSIAAGYEQYF.

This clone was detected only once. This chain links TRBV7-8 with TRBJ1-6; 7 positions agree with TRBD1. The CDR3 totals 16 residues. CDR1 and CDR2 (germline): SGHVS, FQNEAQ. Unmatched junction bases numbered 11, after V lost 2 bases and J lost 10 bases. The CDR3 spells CASSLPRTGQGSPLHF. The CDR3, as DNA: TGTGCCAGCAGCTTACCACGGACAGGCCAAGGATCACCCCTCCACTTT.

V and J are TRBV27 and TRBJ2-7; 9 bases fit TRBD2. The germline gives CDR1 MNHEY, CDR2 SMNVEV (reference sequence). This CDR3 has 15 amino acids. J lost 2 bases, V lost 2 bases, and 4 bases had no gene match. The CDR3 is CASSLRREGTYEQYF. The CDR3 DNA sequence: TGTGCCAGCAGTTTAAGGCGGGAGGGAACCTACGAGCAGTACTTC.

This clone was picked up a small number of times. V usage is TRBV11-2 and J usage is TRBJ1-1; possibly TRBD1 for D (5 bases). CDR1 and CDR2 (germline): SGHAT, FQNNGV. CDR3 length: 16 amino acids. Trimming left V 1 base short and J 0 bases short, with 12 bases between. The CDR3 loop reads CASSLVAGSMNTEAFF. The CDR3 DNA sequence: TGTGCCAGCAGCTTAGTGGCAGGGTCCATGAACACTGAAGCTTTCTTT.

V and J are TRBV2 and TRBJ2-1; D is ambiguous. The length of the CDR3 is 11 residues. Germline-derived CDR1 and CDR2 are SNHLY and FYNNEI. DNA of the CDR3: TGTGGCCGCGGCAGCTACAATGAGCAGTTCTTC. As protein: CGRGSYNEQFF.

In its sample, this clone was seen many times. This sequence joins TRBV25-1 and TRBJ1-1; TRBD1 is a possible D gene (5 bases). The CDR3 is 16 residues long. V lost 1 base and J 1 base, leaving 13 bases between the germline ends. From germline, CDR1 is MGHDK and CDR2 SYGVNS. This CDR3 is CASSEFDSPKNTEAFF. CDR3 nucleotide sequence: TGTGCCAGCAGTGAATTTGACAGCCCCAAGAACACTGAAGCTTTCTTT.

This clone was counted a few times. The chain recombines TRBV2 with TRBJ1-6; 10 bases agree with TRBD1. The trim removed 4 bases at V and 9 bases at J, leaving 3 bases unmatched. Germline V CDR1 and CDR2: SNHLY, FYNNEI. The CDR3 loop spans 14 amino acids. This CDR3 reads CASSVRQGASPLHF. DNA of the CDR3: TGTGCCAGCAGTGTAAGACAGGGGGCTTCACCCCTCCACTTT.

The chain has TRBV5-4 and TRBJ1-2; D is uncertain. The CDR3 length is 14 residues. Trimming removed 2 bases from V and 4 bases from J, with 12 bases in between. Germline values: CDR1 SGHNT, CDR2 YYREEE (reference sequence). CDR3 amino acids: CASSLAGLIYGYTF. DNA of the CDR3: TGTGCCAGCAGCTTAGCCGGACTCATCTATGGCTACACCTTC. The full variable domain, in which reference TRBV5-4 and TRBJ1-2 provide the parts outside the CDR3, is ETGVTQSPTHLIKTRGQQVTLRCSSQSGHNTVSWYQQALGQGPQFIFQYYREEENGRGNFPPRFSGLQFPNYSSELNVNALELDDSALYLCASSLAGLIYGYTFGSGTRLTVV.

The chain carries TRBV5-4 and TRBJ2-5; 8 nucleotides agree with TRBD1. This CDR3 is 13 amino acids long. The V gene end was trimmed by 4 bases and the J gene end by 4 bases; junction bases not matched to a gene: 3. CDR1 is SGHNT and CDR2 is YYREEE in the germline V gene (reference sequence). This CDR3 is CASSIDRGETQYF. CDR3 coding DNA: TGTGCCAGCAGCATCGACAGGGGAGAGACCCAGTACTTC.

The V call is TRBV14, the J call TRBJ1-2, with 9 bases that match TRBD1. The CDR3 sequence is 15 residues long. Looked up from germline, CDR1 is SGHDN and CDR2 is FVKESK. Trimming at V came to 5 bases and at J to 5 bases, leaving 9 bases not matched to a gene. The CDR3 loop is CASSLWDRELYGYTF. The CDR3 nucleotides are TGTGCCAGCAGCTTATGGGACAGGGAGTTGTATGGCTACACCTTC. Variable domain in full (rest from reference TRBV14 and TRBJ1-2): EAGVTQFPSHSVIEKGQTVTLRCDPISGHDNLYWYRRVMGKEIKFLLHFVKESKQDESGMPNNRFLAERTGGTYSTLKVQPAELEDSGVYFCASSLWDRELYGYTFGSGTRLTVV.

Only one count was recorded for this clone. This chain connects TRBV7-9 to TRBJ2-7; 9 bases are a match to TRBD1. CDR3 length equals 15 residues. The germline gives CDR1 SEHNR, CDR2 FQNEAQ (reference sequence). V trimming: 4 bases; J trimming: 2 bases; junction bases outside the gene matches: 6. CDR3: CASSYGTGQPYEQYF. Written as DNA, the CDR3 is TGTGCCAGCAGCTATGGGACAGGGCAGCCCTACGAGCAGTACTTC. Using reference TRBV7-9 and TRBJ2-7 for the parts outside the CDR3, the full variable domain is DTGVSQNPRHKITKRGQNVTFRCDPISEHNRLYWYRQTLGQGPEFLTYFQNEAQLEKSRLLSDRFSAERPKGSFSTLEIQRTEQGDSAMYLCASSYGTGQPYEQYFGPGTRLTVT.

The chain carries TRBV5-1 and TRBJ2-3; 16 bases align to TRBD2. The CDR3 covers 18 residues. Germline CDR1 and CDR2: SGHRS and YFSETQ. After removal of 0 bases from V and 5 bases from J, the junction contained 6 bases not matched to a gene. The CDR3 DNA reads TGCGCCAGCAGCTTGGCCGGGACTAGCGGGGGGGCTGGAGATACGCAGTATTTT. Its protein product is CASSLAGTSGGAGDTQYF.

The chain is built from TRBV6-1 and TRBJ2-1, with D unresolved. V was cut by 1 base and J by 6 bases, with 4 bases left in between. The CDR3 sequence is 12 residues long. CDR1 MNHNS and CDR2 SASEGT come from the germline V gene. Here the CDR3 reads CASSEGANEQFF. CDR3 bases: TGTGCCAGCAGTGAAGGCGCCAATGAGCAGTTCTTC.

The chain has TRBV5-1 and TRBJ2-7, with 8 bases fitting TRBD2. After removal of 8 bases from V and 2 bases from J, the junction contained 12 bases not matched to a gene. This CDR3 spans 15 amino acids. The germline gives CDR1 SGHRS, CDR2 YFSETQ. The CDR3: CASSGGGVIPYEQYF. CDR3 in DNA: TGCGCCAGTTCCGGGGGGGGAGTTATTCCCTACGAGCAGTACTTC.